Listed below are T cell receptor beta chains from one sample, sequenced in a study of blood T cell repertoires in COVID-19. Sequencing used immunoSEQ multiplex PCR; TCRdb keeps in-frame clones, though not all of them. The sample has about 180,000 clones; roughly 87% are singletons. Source material: PBMCs or T cells enriched from blood (not recorded which). The receptors shown here come from a human donor with acute COVID-19. The donor label of this sample is uncertain. Both conserved end residues are part of each CDR3. The D gene is left open where the match is weak.

v_gene,d_gene,j_gene,CDR3aa
TRBV2,TRBD1,TRBJ1-4,CASSRDRVGEKLFF
TRBV20-1,TRBD2,TRBJ2-1,CSASGLAGTSSYNEQFF
TRBV2,TRBD2,TRBJ2-2,CASSPGTSGGGGELFF
TRBV7-3,TRBD2,TRBJ2-2,CASSLQAGVNTGELFF
TRBV5-1,NA,TRBJ2-2,CASSLRTQNTGELFF
TRBV2,NA,TRBJ2-2,CASSAGGAGELFF
TRBV19,TRBD1,TRBJ2-7,CASRGTGAAYEQYF
TRBV20-1,NA,TRBJ1-2,CSARSGVGYTF
TRBV10-2,NA,TRBJ1-4,CASSENSNEKLFF
TRBV23-1,NA,TRBJ1-2,CASSQSDRLYYGYTF
TRBV10-3,TRBD1,TRBJ1-2,CAISANKTGKFGYTF
TRBV4-2,TRBD1,TRBJ2-7,CASSQARESVQGQNSYEQYF
TRBV10-3,TRBD2,TRBJ2-7,CAISDWRGESGEQYF
TRBV5-4,NA,TRBJ2-7,CASSLDILSYEQYF
TRBV30,NA,TRBJ1-1,CAWSFNGNTEAFF
TRBV28,NA,TRBJ2-4,CASKASGIAVMTNIQYF
TRBV19,TRBD1,TRBJ2-1,CASRPSRDSYNEQFF
TRBV5-1,TRBD1,TRBJ1-2,CASSLAQGSPYGYTF
TRBV11-2,TRBD1,TRBJ2-2,CASSPLVTGIYRELFF
TRBV7-3,TRBD1,TRBJ2-7,CASSLTGTAIYEQYF
TRBV28,TRBD1,TRBJ1-4,CASRSTGAFGKLFF
TRBV5-1,TRBD1,TRBJ2-3,CASSQDRGRGDTQYF
TRBV29-1,NA,TRBJ1-2,CSVEGMTVGRNYGYTF
TRBV5-6,NA,TRBJ2-7,CASSLVLSYEQYF
TRBV20-1,NA,TRBJ2-5,CSAKRETQYF
TRBV5-4,NA,TRBJ2-7,CASSLGGIEQYF
TRBV11-3,NA,TRBJ2-5,CASSHRDQETQYF
TRBV5-5,NA,TRBJ1-2,CASSLALGAENGYTF
TRBV5-6,TRBD1,TRBJ1-1,CASTGTGGHYTEAFF
TRBV6-5,NA,TRBJ1-2,CASSYSGAGNYGYTF
TRBV3-1/TRBV3-2,NA,TRBJ2-1,CASSQDLVQHEQFF
TRBV4-1,NA,TRBJ2-3,CASSPLEFSTDTQYF
TRBV4-1,NA,TRBJ1-4,CASSQEGRGGGLNEKLFF
TRBV5-6,NA,TRBJ2-7,CASSLEEGWRSYEQYF
TRBV7-9,NA,TRBJ1-6,CASSLVRQQDSPLHF
TRBV20-1,NA,TRBJ2-5,CSAAGQETQYF
TRBV18,TRBD1,TRBJ1-2,CASSPGQGASLYGYTF
TRBV25-1,NA,TRBJ2-7,CASRTGFYEQYF
TRBV7-9,NA,TRBJ1-3,CASSPGRGSPGNTIYF
TRBV6-4,NA,TRBJ2-3,CASSARAFGDTQYF
TRBV24-1,TRBD2,TRBJ2-5,CATSDFAGGRETQYF
TRBV6-5,NA,TRBJ1-5,CASSYSSRNQPQHF
TRBV5-1,TRBD1,TRBJ1-1,CASSLGTGPEAFF
TRBV19,NA,TRBJ1-1,CASILEGRYTEAFF
TRBV12-3/TRBV12-4,TRBD2,TRBJ2-7,CASGPGGGEQYF
TRBV30,NA,TRBJ1-2,CAWSSPGSGYGYTF
TRBV7-3,NA,TRBJ1-6,CASSFAVREGVVHNSPLHF
TRBV7-2,TRBD1,TRBJ1-6,CASSFSPGQGVSPLHF
TRBV10-2,TRBD2,TRBJ2-5,CASSDPLAAGEETQYF
TRBV5-8,NA,TRBJ2-2,CASSREAATTGELFF
TRBV19,TRBD1,TRBJ2-7,CASSAAGGNYEQYF